These T cell receptor beta chains were read from a single sample in a study of blood T cell repertoires in COVID-19. Measured with immunoSEQ multiplex PCR; TCRdb has only the in-frame clones, and not every one. The data hold 150,000 or so clones, with 75% to 90% observed a single time. The sample comprised peripheral blood. The source is a man between 18 and 29 years old with COVID-19, enrolled during active disease. Both conserved end residues are part of each CDR3. The D gene is left open where the match is weak. Not all rows give a size; the values are once, few, many and, for expanded clones, a class.

>.|TRBV27|TRBJ2-1|15|.
CASSLNGSPNNEQFF
TGTGCCAGCAGTTTGAACGGGAGCCCGAATAATGAGCAGTTCTTC
>.|TRBV5-1|TRBJ2-2|16|.
CASSLSVAGETGELFF
TGCGCCAGCAGCTTGAGTGTTGCAGGGGAAACCGGGGAGCTGTTTTTT
>.|TRBV6-5|TRBJ1-2|14|.
CASSYSRWNYGYTF
TGTGCCAGCAGTTACTCGAGGTGGAACTATGGCTACACCTTC
>TRBD2|TRBV4-1|TRBJ2-7|14|.
CASSHPGLGSEQYF
TGCGCCAGCAGCCACCCGGGACTAGGAAGTGAGCAGTACTTC
>.|TRBV15|TRBJ2-5|15|once
CATSRQGRFQETQYF
TGTGCCACCAGCAGACAGGGTCGATTCCAGGAGACCCAGTACTTC
>TRBD2|TRBV4-3|TRBJ2-1|15|.
CASSRLAGVINEQFF
TGCGCCAGCAGCCGGCTAGCGGGGGTAATCAATGAGCAGTTCTTC
>.|TRBV19|TRBJ2-1|15|.
CASATGTGSYNEQFF
TGTGCCAGCGCAACCGGGACTGGCTCCTACAATGAGCAGTTCTTC
>TRBD1|TRBV5-6|TRBJ2-1|15|.
CASRHRDRGRGEQFF
TGTGCCAGCAGACACCGGGACAGGGGTCGTGGTGAGCAGTTCTTC
>TRBD1|TRBV10-3|TRBJ1-3|14|.
CAIRKGQAGNTIYF
TGTGCCATCAGGAAAGGACAGGCTGGAAACACCATATATTTT
>.|TRBV5-3|TRBJ2-3|18|.
CARSFSRERRRVTDTQYF
TGTGCCAGAAGCTTTTCACGGGAGAGACGGCGGGTCACAGATACGCAGTATTTT
>TRBD1|TRBV7-9|TRBJ1-2|15|.
CASSPGTGGTYGYTF
TGTGCCAGCAGCCCCGGGACAGGGGGCACCTATGGCTACACCTTC
>.|TRBV5-6|TRBJ2-4|13|.
CASSLALRNIQYF
TGTGCCAGCAGCTTGGCCCTACGGAACATTCAGTACTTC
>.|TRBV27|TRBJ2-3|14|.
CASSLRLSTDTQYF
TGTGCCAGCAGTTTGAGGCTCAGCACAGATACGCAGTATTTT
>.|TRBV9|TRBJ2-3|14|.
CASSVELPTDTQYF
TGTGCCAGCAGCGTAGAACTACCCACAGATACGCAGTATTTT
>TRBD2|TRBV5-1|TRBJ2-7|14|.
CASSLRLAGTEQYF
TGCGCCAGCAGCTTGAGGCTAGCGGGGACCGAGCAGTACTTC
>TRBD2|TRBV9|TRBJ2-7|16|.
CASSTGGLAGHYEQYF
TGTGCCAGCTCCACCGGGGGGCTAGCGGGGCACTACGAGCAGTACTTC
>TRBD2|TRBV20-1|TRBJ2-1|14|.
CSASGVAGVYEQFF
TGCAGTGCTAGTGGAGTAGCGGGAGTGTATGAGCAGTTCTTC
>.|TRBV6-5|TRBJ1-2|15|.
CASSPADKGHYGYTF
TGTGCCAGCAGTCCCGCGGACAAGGGGCACTATGGCTACACCTTC
>TRBD1|TRBV24-1|TRBJ2-5|17|.
CATSDIAGTGGKETQYF
TGTGCCACCAGTGATATAGCCGGGACAGGGGGAAAAGAGACCCAGTACTTC
>TRBD2|TRBV6-2/TRBV6-3|TRBJ2-7|19|.
CASSYGTGLAGLISYEQYF
TGTGCCAGCAGTTACGGGACGGGACTAGCGGGTTTGATCTCCTACGAGCAGTACTTC
>.|TRBV6-2/TRBV6-3|TRBJ1-5|14|once
CASSPGTPRWPQHF
TGTGCCAGCAGCCCCGGGACACCGAGGTGGCCCCAGCATTTT
>.|TRBV7-3|TRBJ2-6|13|.
CASSRSGANVLTF
TGTGCCAGCAGCCGCTCTGGGGCCAACGTCCTGACTTTC
>TRBD2|TRBV24-1|TRBJ2-1|16|.
CATSDDRTSGSYEQFF
TGTGCCACCAGTGATGACCGGACTAGCGGGAGTTATGAGCAGTTCTTC